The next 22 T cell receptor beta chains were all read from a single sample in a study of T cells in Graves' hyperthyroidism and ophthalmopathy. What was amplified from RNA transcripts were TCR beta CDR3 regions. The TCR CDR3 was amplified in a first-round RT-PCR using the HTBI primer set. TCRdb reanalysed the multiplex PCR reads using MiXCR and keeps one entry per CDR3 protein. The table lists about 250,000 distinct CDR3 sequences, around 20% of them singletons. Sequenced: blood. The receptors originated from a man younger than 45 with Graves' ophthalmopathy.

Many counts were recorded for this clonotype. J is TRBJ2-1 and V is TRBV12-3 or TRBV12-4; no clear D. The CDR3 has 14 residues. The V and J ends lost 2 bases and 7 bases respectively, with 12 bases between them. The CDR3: CASSLRRLVNEQFF. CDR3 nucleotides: TGTGCCAGCAGTTTACGTCGTCTAGTTAATGAGCAGTTCTTC.

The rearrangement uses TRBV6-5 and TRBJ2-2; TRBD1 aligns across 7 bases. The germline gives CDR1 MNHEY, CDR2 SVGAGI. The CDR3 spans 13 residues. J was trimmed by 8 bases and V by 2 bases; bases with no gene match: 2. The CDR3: CASSYTDRGELFF. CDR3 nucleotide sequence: TGTGCCAGCAGTTACACGGACAGGGGGGAGCTGTTTTTT.

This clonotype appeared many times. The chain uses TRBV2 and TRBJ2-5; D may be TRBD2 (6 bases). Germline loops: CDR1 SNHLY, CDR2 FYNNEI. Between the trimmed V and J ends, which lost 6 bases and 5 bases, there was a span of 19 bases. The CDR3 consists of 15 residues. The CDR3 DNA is TGTGCCAGCAGCGTAAAGGCGGGGTGGGCGGAGACCCAGTACTTC. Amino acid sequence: CASSVKAGWAETQYF.

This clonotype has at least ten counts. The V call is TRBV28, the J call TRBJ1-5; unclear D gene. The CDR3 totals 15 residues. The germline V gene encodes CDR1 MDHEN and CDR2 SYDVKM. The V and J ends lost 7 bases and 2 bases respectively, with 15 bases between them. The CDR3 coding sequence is TGTGCCAGCAATTACGGAGGGCGTCGCAATCAGCCCCAGCATTTT. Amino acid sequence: CASNYGGRRNQPQHF.

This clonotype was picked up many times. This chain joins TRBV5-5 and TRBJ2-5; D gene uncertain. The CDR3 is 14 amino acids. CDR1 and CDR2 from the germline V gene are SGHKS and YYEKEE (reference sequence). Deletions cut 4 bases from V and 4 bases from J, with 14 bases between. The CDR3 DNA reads TGTGCCAGCAGCCCACCAGTGGGCGGAGAGACCCAGTACTTC. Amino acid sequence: CASSPPVGGETQYF.

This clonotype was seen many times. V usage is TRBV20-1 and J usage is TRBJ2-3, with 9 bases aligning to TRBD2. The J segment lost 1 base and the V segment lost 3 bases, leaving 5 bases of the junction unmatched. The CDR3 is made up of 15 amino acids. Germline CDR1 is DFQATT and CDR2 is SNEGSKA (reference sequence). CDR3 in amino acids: CSARDRLAGTDTQYF. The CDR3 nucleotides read TGCAGTGCTAGGGATCGACTAGCGGGCACAGATACGCAGTATTTT.

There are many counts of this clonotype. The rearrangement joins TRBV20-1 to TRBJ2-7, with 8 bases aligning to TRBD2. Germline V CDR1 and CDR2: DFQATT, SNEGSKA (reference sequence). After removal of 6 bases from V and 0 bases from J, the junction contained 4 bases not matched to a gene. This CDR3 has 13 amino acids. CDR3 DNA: TGCAGTGCCTATACTAGCGGCTCCTACGAGCAGTACTTC. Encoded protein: CSAYTSGSYEQYF.

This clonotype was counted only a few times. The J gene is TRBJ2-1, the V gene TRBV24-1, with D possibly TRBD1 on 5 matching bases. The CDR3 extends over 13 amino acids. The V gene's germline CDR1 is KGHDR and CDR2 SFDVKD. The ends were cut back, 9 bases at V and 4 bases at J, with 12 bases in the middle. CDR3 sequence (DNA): TGTGCCACCCAGGGCCCCCGTTACAATGAGCAGTTCTTC. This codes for CATQGPRYNEQFF.

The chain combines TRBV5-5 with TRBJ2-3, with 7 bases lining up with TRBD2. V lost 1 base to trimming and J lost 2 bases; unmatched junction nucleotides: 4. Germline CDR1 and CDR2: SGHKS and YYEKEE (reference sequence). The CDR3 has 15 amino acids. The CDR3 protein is CASSLQRGLTDTQYF. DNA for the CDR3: TGTGCCAGCAGCTTGCAGCGGGGTCTCACAGATACGCAGTATTTT.

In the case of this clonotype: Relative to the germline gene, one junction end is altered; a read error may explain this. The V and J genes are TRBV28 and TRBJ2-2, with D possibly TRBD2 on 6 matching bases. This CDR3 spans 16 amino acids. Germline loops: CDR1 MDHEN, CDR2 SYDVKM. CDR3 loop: CASSLLGLKNIGELFF. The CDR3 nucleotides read TGTGCCAGCAGCCTCCTAGGACTAAAAAACATCGGGGAGCTGTTTTTT.

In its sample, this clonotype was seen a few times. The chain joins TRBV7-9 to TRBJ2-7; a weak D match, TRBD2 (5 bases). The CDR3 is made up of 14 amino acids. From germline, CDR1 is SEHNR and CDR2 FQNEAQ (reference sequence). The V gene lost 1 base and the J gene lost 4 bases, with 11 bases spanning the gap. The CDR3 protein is CASSLVTTSYEQYF. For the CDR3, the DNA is TGTGCCAGCAGCTTAGTAACCACTAGTTACGAGCAGTACTTC.

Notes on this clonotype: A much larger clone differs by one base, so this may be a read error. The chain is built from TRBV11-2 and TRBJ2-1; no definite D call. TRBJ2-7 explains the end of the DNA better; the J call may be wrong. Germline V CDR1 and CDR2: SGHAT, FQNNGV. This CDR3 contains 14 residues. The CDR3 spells CASSLDLLVNEQYF. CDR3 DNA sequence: TGTGCCAGCAGCTTAGATTTGTTGGTAAATGAGCAGTACTTC.

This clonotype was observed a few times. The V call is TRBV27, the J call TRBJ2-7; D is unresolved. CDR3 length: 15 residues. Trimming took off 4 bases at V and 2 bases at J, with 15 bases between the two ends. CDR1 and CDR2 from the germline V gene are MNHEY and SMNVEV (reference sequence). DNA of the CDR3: TGTGCCAGCAGTTATAACCCCAGTGGCCCCTACGAGCAGTACTTC. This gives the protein CASSYNPSGPYEQYF.

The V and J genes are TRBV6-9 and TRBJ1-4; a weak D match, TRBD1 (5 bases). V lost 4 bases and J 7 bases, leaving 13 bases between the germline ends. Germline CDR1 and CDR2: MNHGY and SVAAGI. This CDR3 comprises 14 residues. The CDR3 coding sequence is TGTGCCAGCAGTTCGGGAGGGGACCTTGAAAAACTGTTTTTT. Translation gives CASSSGGDLEKLFF.

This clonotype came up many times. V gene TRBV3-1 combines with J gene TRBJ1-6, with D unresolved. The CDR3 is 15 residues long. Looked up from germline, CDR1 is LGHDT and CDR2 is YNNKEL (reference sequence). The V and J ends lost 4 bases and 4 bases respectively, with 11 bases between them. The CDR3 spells CASSRQREYNSPLHF. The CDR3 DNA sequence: TGTGCCAGCAGCCGTCAACGGGAGTATAATTCACCCCTCCACTTT.

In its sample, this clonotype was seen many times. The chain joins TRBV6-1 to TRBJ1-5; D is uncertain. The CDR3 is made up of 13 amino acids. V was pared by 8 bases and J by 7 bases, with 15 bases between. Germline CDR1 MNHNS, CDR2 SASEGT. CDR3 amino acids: CASHNRARQPQHF. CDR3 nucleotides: TGTGCCAGCCACAACCGAGCGCGGCAGCCCCAGCATTTT.

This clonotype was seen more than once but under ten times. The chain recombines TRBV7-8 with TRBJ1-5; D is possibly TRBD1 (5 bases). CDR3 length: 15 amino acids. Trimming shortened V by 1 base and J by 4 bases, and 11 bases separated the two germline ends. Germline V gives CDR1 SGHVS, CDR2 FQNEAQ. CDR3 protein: CASSLGDPLNQPQHF. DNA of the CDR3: TGTGCCAGCAGCTTAGGGGACCCCCTGAATCAGCCCCAGCATTTT.

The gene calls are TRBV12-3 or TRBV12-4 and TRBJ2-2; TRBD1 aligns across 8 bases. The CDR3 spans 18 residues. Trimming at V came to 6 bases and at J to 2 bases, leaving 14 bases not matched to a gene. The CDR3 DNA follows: TGTGCCAGCAGCCCCTCCGGACGGGGACAGGATAACACCGGGGAGCTGTTTTTT. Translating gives CASSPSGRGQDNTGELFF.

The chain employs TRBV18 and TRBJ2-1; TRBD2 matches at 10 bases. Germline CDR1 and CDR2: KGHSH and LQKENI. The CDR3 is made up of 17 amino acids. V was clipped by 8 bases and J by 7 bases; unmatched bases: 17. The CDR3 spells CASNQSPRSGRFNEQFF. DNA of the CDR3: TGTGCCAGCAATCAGTCACCCCGTAGCGGGAGGTTTAATGAGCAGTTCTTC.

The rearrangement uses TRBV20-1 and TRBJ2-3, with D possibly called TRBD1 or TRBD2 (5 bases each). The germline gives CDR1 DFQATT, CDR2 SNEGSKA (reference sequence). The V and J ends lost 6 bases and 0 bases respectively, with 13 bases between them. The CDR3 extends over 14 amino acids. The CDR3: CSAVPGASTDTQYF. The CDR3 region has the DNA TGCAGTGCCGTCCCCGGGGCAAGCACAGATACGCAGTATTTT.

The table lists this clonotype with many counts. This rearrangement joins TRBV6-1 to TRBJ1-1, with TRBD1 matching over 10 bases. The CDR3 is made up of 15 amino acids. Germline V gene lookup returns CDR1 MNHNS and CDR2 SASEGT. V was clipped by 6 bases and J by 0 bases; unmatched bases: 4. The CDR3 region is CASSRQGALNTEAFF. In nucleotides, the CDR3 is TGTGCCAGCAGCAGACAGGGGGCCCTGAACACTGAAGCTTTCTTT.

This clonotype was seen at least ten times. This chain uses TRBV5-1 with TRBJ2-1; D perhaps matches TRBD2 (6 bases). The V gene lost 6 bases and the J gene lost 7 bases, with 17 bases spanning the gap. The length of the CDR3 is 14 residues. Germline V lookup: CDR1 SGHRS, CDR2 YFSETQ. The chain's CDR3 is CASTPGALGNEQFF. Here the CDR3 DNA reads TGCGCCAGCACCCCGGGAGCATTGGGTAATGAGCAGTTCTTC.